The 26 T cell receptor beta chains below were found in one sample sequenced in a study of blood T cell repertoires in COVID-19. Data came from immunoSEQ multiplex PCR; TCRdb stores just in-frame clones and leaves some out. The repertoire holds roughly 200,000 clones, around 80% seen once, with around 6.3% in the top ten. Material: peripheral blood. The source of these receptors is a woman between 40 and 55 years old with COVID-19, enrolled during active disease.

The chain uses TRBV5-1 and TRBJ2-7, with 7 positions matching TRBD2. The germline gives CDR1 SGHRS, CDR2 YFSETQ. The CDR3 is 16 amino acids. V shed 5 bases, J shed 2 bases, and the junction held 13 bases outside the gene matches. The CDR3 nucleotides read TGCGCCAGCAGAGGGTTTCTAGCGGCCTCTCCCTACGAGCAGTACTTC. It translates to CASRGFLAASPYEQYF.

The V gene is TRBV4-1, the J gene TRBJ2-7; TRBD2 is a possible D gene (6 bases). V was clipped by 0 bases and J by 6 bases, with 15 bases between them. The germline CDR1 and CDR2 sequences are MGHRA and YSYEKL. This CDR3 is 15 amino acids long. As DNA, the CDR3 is TGCGCCAGCAGCCAAGAAAAGGGGAGGTGGATCGAGCAGTACTTC. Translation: CASSQEKGRWIEQYF.

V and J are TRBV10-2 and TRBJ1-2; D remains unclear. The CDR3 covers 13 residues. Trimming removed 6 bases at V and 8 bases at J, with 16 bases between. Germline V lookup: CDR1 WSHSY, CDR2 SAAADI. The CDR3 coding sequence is TGCGCCAGCAGCCTTGACCTCACGGGAGGCTACACCTTC. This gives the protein CASSLDLTGGYTF.

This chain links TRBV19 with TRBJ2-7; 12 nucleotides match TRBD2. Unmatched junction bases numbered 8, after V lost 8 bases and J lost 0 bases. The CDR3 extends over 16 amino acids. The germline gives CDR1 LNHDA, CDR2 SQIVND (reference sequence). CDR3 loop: CASQTSGGPSSYEQYF. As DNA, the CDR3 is TGTGCCAGTCAGACTAGCGGGGGCCCGAGCTCCTACGAGCAGTACTTC.

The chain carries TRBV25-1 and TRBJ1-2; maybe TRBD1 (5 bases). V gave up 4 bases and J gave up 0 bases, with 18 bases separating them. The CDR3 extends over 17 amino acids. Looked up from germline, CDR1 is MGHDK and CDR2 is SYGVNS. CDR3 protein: CASSGSHGARANYGYTF. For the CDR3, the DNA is TGTGCCAGCAGTGGATCTCATGGGGCCCGAGCTAACTATGGCTACACCTTC.

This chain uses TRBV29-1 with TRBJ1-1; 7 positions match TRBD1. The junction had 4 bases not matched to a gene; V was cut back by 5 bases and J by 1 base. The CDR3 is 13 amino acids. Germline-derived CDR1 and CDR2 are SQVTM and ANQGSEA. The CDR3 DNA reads TGCAGCGTTAACTCAGGGGGGAACACTGAAGCTTTCTTT. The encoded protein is CSVNSGGNTEAFF.

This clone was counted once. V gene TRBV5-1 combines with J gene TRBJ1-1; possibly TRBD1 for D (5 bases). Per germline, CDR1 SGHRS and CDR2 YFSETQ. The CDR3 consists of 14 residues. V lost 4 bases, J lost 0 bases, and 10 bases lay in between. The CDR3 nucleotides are TGCGCCAGCAGCACGTCGACAGTGAACACTGAAGCTTTCTTT. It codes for CASSTSTVNTEAFF.

CDR3 in DNA: TGTGCCAGCAGCCGAGAGGGGACAGGGAGACTCCCTGGCTACACCTTC. It encodes CASSREGTGRLPGYTF. The chain is built from TRBV3-1 (or the pseudogene TRBV3-2) and TRBJ1-2; 9 bases fit TRBD1. There are 16 residues in the CDR3. Germline CDR1 LGHDT, CDR2 YNNKEL (reference sequence). Unmatched junction bases numbered 13, after V lost 4 bases and J lost 7 bases.

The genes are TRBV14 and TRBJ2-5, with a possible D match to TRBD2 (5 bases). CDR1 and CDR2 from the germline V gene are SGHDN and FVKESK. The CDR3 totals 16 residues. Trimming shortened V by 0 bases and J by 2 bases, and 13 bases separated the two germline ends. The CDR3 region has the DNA TGTGCCAGCAGCCAAGATCATCGGGGTGCACAAGAGACCCAGTACTTC. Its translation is CASSQDHRGAQETQYF.

In DNA form, the CDR3 reads TGTGCCAGCAGAGGTCAGGGGCGGTGGGAGCAGTACTTC. Protein sequence: CASRGQGRWEQYF. This chain links TRBV27 with TRBJ2-7; perhaps TRBD1 as D (6 bases). Germline V gives CDR1 MNHEY, CDR2 SMNVEV (reference sequence). V was cut by 6 bases and J by 7 bases, with 16 bases left in between. The CDR3 length is 13 residues.

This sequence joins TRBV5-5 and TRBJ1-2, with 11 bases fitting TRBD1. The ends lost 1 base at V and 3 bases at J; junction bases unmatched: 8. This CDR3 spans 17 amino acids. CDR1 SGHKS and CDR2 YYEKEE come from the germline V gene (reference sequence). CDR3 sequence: CASSLIGQGASDYGYTF. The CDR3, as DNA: TGTGCCAGCAGCTTGATAGGACAGGGGGCCTCGGACTATGGCTACACCTTC.

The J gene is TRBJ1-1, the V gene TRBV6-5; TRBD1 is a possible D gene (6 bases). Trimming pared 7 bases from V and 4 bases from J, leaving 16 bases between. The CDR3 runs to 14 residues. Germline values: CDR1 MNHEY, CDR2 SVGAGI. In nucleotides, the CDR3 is TGTGCCAGCACCGAAAGGAGAGGGGGCACTGAAGCTTTCTTT. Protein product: CASTERRGGTEAFF.

The CDR3 here is CASSEGLAVQETQYF. The CDR3 DNA reads TGTGCCAGCAGTGAAGGACTAGCGGTGCAAGAGACCCAGTACTTC. V and J are TRBV2 and TRBJ2-5; 9 bases are shared with TRBD2. The V gene's germline CDR1 is SNHLY and CDR2 FYNNEI. The CDR3 runs 15 residues. Unmatched junction bases numbered 2, after V lost 1 base and J lost 2 bases.

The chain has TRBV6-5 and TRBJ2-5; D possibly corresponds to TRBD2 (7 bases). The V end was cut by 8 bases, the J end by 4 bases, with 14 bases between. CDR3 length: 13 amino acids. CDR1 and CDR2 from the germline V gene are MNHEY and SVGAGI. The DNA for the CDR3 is TGTGCCAGCGATACGGGGGGCAGAGAGACCCAGTACTTC. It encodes CASDTGGRETQYF.

The CDR3 DNA reads TGTGCCAGTAGTATGTCCCGTTATAGCAATCAGCCCCAGCATTTT. Translation gives CASSMSRYSNQPQHF. The gene calls are TRBV19 and TRBJ1-5; the D is unclear. Looked up from germline, CDR1 is LNHDA and CDR2 is SQIVND (reference sequence). The CDR3 is made up of 15 amino acids. V was pared by 3 bases and J by 0 bases, with 9 bases between.

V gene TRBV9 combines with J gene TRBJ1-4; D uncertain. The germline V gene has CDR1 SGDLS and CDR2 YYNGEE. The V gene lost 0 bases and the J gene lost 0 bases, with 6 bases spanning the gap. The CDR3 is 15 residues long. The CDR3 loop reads CASSVGHTTNEKLFF. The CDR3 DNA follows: TGTGCCAGCAGCGTAGGGCACACAACTAATGAAAAACTGTTTTTT.

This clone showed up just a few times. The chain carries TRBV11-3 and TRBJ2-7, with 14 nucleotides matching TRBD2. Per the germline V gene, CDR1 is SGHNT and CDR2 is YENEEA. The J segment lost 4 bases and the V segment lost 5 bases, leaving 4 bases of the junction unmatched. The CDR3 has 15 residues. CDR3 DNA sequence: TGTGCCAGCAGCCCTGGGACTAGCGGGAGTTACGAGCAGTACTTC. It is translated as CASSPGTSGSYEQYF.

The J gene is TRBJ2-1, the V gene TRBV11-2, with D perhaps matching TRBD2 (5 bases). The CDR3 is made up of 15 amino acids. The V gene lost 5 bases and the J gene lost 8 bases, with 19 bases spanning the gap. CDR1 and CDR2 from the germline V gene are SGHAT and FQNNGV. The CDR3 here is CASSPKDWGFDEQFF. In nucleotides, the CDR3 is TGTGCCAGCAGCCCGAAGGACTGGGGTTTCGATGAGCAGTTCTTC.

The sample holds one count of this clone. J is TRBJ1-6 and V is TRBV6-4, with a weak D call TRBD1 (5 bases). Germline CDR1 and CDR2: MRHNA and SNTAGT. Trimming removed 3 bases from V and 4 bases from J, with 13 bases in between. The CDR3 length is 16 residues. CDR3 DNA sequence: TGTGCCAGCAGTGAGTACGCGGGGGATTATAATTCACCCCTCCACTTT. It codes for CASSEYAGDYNSPLHF.

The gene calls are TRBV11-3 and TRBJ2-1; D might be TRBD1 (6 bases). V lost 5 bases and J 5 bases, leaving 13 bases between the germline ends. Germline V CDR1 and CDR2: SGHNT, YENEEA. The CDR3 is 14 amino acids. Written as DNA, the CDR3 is TGTGCCAGCAGCGGGTTACAGGGTAACAATGAGCAGTTCTTC. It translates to CASSGLQGNNEQFF.

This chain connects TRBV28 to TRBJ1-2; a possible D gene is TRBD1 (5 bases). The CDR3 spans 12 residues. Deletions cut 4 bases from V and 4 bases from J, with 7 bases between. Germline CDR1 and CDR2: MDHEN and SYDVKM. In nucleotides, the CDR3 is TGTGCCAGCAGTTGGGGCAGCTATGGCTACACCTTC. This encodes CASSWGSYGYTF.

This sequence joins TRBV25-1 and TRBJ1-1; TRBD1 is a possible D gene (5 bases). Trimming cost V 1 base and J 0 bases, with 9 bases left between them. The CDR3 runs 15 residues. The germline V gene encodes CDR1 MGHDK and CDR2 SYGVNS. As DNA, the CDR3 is TGTGCCAGCAGTGAATTCCTAGGGGTGAACACTGAAGCTTTCTTT. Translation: CASSEFLGVNTEAFF. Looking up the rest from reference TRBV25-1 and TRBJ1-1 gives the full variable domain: EADIYQTPRYLVIGTGKKITLECSQTMGHDKMYWYQQDPGMELHLIHYSYGVNSTEKGDLSSESTVSRIRTEHFPLTLESARPSHTSQYLCASSEFLGVNTEAFFGQGTRLTVV.

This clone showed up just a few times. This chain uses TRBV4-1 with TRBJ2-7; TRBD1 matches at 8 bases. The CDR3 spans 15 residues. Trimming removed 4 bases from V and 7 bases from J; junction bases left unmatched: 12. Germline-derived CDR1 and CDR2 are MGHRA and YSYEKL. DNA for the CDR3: TGCGCCAGCAGCCTCAAATGGACAGGGTCCGTGGAGCAGTACTTC. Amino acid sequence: CASSLKWTGSVEQYF.

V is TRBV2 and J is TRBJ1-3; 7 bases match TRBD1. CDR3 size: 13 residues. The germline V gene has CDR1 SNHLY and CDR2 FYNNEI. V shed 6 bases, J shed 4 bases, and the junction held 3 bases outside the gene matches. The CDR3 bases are TGTGCCAGCAGGGGGGACAGAGGAAACACCATATATTTT. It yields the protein CASRGDRGNTIYF. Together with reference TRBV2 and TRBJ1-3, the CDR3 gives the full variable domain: EPEVTQTPSHQVTQMGQEVILRCVPISNHLYFYWYRQILGQKVEFLVSFYNNEISEKSEIFDDQFSVERPDGSNFTLKIRSTKLEDSAMYFCASRGDRGNTIYFGEGSWLTVV.

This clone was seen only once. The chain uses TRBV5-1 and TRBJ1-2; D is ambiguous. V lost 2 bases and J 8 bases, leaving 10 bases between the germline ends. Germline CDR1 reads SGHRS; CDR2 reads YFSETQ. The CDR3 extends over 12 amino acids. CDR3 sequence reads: CASSLTGEGYTF. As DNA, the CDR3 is TGCGCCAGCAGCTTAACCGGGGAAGGCTACACCTTC.

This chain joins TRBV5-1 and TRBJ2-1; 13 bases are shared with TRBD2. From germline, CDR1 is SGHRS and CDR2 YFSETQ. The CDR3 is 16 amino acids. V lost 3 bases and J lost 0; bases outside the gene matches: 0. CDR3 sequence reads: CASSWTSGSSYNEQFF. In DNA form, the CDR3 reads TGCGCCAGCAGCTGGACTAGCGGGAGCTCCTACAATGAGCAGTTCTTC. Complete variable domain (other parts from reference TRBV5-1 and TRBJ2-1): KAGVTQTPRYLIKTRGQQVTLSCSPISGHRSVSWYQQTPGQGLQFLFEYFSETQRNKGNFPGRFSGRQFSNSRSEMNVSTLELGDSALYLCASSWTSGSSYNEQFFGPGTRLTVL.